These 20 T cell receptor beta chains came from one sample sequenced in a study of blood T cell repertoires in COVID-19. Sequenced by immunoSEQ multiplex PCR; TCRdb stores in-frame clones only, minus some. The repertoire has 140,000 or so clones, more than 70% of them found once; the top ten carry about 5%. What was sequenced was peripheral blood. The origin of the receptors is a woman aged 45 to 65 with acute or convalescent COVID-19.

The chain carries TRBV9 and TRBJ2-3; TRBD1 agrees at 7 bases. Germline lookup yields CDR1 SGDLS and CDR2 YYNGEE. The V gene end was trimmed by 4 bases and the J gene end by 2 bases; junction bases not matched to a gene: 10. The CDR3 runs to 16 residues. The CDR3 DNA follows: TGTGCCAGCAGCTTAGCCGGGACAGAAGTCACAGATACGCAGTATTTT. This translates into CASSLAGTEVTDTQYF.

The CDR3 here is CASRKSGNQPQHF. DNA of the CDR3: TGTGCCAGCAGAAAATCTGGCAATCAGCCCCAGCATTTT. This sequence joins TRBV5-8 and TRBJ1-5; D call uncertain. Germline V gives CDR1 SGHTS, CDR2 YDEGEE. V lost 5 bases to trimming and J lost 2 bases, with 8 bases between them. The CDR3 is 13 amino acids.

The chain recombines TRBV28 with TRBJ1-5; tentatively, D is TRBD1 (6 bases). Trimming left V 2 bases short and J 0 bases short, with 11 bases between. Germline CDR1 MDHEN, CDR2 SYDVKM. The CDR3 contains 16 residues. The CDR3 bases are TGTGCCAGCAGTTTACCGGGGGGCTATAGCAATCAGCCCCAGCATTTT. Protein product: CASSLPGGYSNQPQHF. Combining the CDR3 with reference TRBV28 and TRBJ1-5 gives the whole variable domain DVKVTQSSRYLVKRTGEKVFLECVQDMDHENMFWYRQDPGLGLRLIYFSYDVKMKEKGDIPEGYSVSREKKERFSLILESASTNQTSMYLCASSLPGGYSNQPQHFGDGTRLSIL.

CDR3 sequence reads: CASSQGPGLGTTDTQYF. CDR3 nucleotides: TGCGCCAGCAGCCAGGGCCCCGGACTAGGTACGACAGATACGCAGTATTTT. The chain employs TRBV4-3 and TRBJ2-3, with TRBD2 matching over 7 bases. Unmatched junction bases numbered 12, after V lost 3 bases and J lost 3 bases. The CDR3 spans 17 residues. Germline assignment: CDR1 LGHNA and CDR2 YSLEER.

The genes are TRBV19 and TRBJ1-6; tentative D call: TRBD1 (5 bases). In germline, CDR1 is LNHDA, CDR2 SQIVND (reference sequence). The CDR3 loop spans 14 amino acids. V lost 1 base and J lost 10, with 11 bases in between. CDR3 in amino acids: CASSIGGERSPLHF. CDR3 nucleotides: TGTGCCAGTAGTATAGGGGGGGAGCGGTCACCCCTCCACTTT.

This chain joins TRBV19 and TRBJ1-3; D is uncertain. The ends were cut back, 5 bases at V and 0 bases at J, with 17 bases in the middle. Germline V gene lookup returns CDR1 LNHDA and CDR2 SQIVND (reference sequence). The CDR3 runs 17 residues. The CDR3 loop reads CASSPLGPWSSGNTIYF. Here the CDR3 DNA reads TGTGCCAGTAGTCCCCTTGGCCCTTGGAGCTCTGGAAACACCATATATTTT.

V is TRBV4-2 and J is TRBJ1-1; TRBD1 might be the D (5 bases). V was trimmed by 4 bases and J by 7 bases, leaving 7 bases between them. Per the germline V gene, CDR1 is LGHNA and CDR2 is YNFKEQ. The length of the CDR3 is 11 residues. The CDR3 coding sequence is TGTGCCAGCAGCCGGGGGGTTGAAGCTTTCTTT. Translation gives CASSRGVEAFF.

Here the CDR3 DNA reads TGTGCCAGCAGCGTAGGGCTTTACGACAGCGATGAGCAGTTCTTC. Encoded protein: CASSVGLYDSDEQFF. V usage is TRBV9 and J usage is TRBJ2-1; maybe TRBD1 (5 bases). Trimming pared 0 bases from V and 8 bases from J, leaving 15 bases between. Germline lookup yields CDR1 SGDLS and CDR2 YYNGEE. The CDR3 has 15 amino acids.

The J gene is TRBJ1-1, the V gene TRBV27; 7 bases align to TRBD1. The CDR3 loop spans 16 amino acids. V dropped 0 bases and J dropped 0; count of bases not matched to a gene: 4. Germline lookup yields CDR1 MNHEY and CDR2 SMNVEV (reference sequence). Written as DNA, the CDR3 is TGTGCCAGCAGTTTATCGTACGGGACAGTGAACACTGAAGCTTTCTTT. Its protein product is CASSLSYGTVNTEAFF.

The chain couples TRBV2 to TRBJ2-7; weak D call: TRBD2 (5 bases). The germline CDR1 and CDR2 sequences are SNHLY and FYNNEI. The CDR3 consists of 13 residues. Trimming stripped 7 bases from V and 5 bases from J, with 15 bases between. The CDR3 nucleotides are TGTGCCAGCAAAGAGGGTAATGGGAACGAGCAGTACTTC. Translated, it gives CASKEGNGNEQYF. The full variable domain, in which reference TRBV2 and TRBJ2-7 provide the parts outside the CDR3, is EPEVTQTPSHQVTQMGQEVILRCVPISNHLYFYWYRQILGQKVEFLVSFYNNEISEKSEIFDDQFSVERPDGSNFTLKIRSTKLEDSAMYFCASKEGNGNEQYFGPGTRLTVT.

The chain joins TRBV4-2 to TRBJ1-2; TRBD1 is a possible D gene (5 bases). The CDR3 loop spans 15 amino acids. Per germline, CDR1 LGHNA and CDR2 YNFKEQ. V was clipped by 0 bases and J by 4 bases, with 12 bases between them. This CDR3 reads CASSQDYQGGYGYTF. The CDR3 DNA follows: TGTGCCAGCAGCCAAGATTACCAGGGTGGCTATGGCTACACCTTC.

This rearrangement joins TRBV11-1 to TRBJ1-1, with unresolved D. V was clipped by 5 bases and J by 3 bases, with 13 bases between them. Germline-derived CDR1 and CDR2 are SGHAT and FQDESV (reference sequence). The CDR3 loop spans 14 amino acids. CDR3 coding DNA: TGTGCCAGCAGCCGACTCGGCGGCGACACTGAAGCTTTCTTT. Residues: CASSRLGGDTEAFF.

The chain links TRBV2 to TRBJ1-2, with D unresolved. V was trimmed by 5 bases and J by 2 bases, leaving 9 bases between them. The CDR3 is made up of 13 amino acids. From germline, CDR1 is SNHLY and CDR2 FYNNEI. The DNA for the CDR3 is TGTGCCAGCAGTCAAGACACCAACTATGGCTACACCTTC. Translation: CASSQDTNYGYTF.

This chain connects TRBV19 to TRBJ1-3, with 7 bases aligning to TRBD1. Looked up from germline, CDR1 is LNHDA and CDR2 is SQIVND (reference sequence). J gave up 11 bases and V 5 bases, and 9 bases lay outside the gene matches. This CDR3 contains 13 residues. The chain's CDR3 is CASSATGTAAIYF. CDR3 coding DNA: TGTGCCAGTAGTGCAACCGGGACAGCCGCCATATATTTT.

The chain joins TRBV19 to TRBJ2-1; D gene unclear. CDR1 is LNHDA, CDR2 SQIVND, per germline (reference sequence). The CDR3 is made up of 15 amino acids. V was cut by 5 bases and J by 0 bases, with 11 bases left in between. The CDR3 region has the DNA TGTGCCAGTAGTCCAGACAATCTCTCCTACAATGAGCAGTTCTTC. Translated, it gives CASSPDNLSYNEQFF.

This chain uses TRBV18 with TRBJ1-3; unclear D gene. The CDR3 totals 15 residues. Looked up from germline, CDR1 is KGHSH and CDR2 is LQKENI. V gave up 2 bases and J gave up 6 bases, with 14 bases separating them. Here the CDR3 DNA reads TGTGCCAGCTCACCATCTGAGGGAGTGGAAAACACCATATATTTT. Amino acids: CASSPSEGVENTIYF.

V usage is TRBV11-1 and J usage is TRBJ2-3; 9 bases line up with TRBD2. The V segment lost 1 base and the J segment 6 bases; nucleotides outside the gene matches: 5. CDR3 size: 15 residues. CDR1 and CDR2 from the germline V gene are SGHAT and FQDESV (reference sequence). DNA for the CDR3: TGTGCCAGCAGCTTAGATTTAGCGGGGGATGATACGCAGTATTTT. As protein: CASSLDLAGDDTQYF.

The chain links TRBV7-9 to TRBJ1-4; the match to TRBD1 covers 9 bases. V lost 6 bases and J lost 7; bases outside the gene matches: 6. The CDR3 runs to 14 residues. Germline lookup yields CDR1 SEHNR and CDR2 FQNEAQ (reference sequence). This CDR3 reads CASSSDRGVEKLFF. The DNA of the CDR3 is TGTGCCAGCAGTTCAGACAGGGGGGTTGAAAAACTGTTTTTT.

The rearrangement joins TRBV29-1 to TRBJ1-3; the D is unclear. Germline CDR1 is SQVTM and CDR2 is ANQGSEA. Trimming removed 0 bases at V and 0 bases at J, with 9 bases between. The CDR3 consists of 15 residues. This CDR3 is CSVEDPISSGNTIYF. In DNA form, the CDR3 reads TGCAGCGTTGAAGATCCCATCAGCTCTGGAAACACCATATATTTT.

The genes are TRBV11-3 and TRBJ1-3; D gene uncertain. The germline V gene has CDR1 SGHNT and CDR2 YENEEA. The CDR3 totals 16 residues. V lost 4 bases and J lost 0, with 13 bases in between. This CDR3 reads CASSSGSRTSGNTIYF. The DNA of the CDR3 is TGTGCCAGCAGCTCGGGATCGCGAACCTCTGGAAACACCATATATTTT.